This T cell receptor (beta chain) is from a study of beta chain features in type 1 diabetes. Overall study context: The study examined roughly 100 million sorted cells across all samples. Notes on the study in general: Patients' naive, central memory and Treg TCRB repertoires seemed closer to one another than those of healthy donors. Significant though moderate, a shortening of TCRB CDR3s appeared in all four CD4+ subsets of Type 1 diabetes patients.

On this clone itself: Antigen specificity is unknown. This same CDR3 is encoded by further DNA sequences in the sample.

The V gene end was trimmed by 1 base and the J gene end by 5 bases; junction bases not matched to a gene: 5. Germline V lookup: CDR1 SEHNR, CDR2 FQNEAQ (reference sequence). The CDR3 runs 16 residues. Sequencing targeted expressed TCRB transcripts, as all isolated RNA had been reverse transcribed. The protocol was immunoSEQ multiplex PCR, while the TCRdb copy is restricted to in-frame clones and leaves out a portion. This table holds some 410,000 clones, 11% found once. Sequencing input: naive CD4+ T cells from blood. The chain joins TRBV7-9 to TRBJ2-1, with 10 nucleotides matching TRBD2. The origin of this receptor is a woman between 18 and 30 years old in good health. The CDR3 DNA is TGTGCCAGCAGCTTAGTCGGACTAGCGGACAACAATGAGCAGTTCTTC. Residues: CASSLVGLADNNEQFF.